A single sample gave rise to the 10 T cell receptor beta chains below, sequenced in a study of CXCR3-negative and CXCR3-positive naive CD8 T cells. Overall study findings and caveats: Against CXCR3-negative naive cells, CXCR3-positive naive cells showed more hydrophobic TRB CDR3s.

In preparing the TRB cDNA libraries, 5' RACE with UMI labels was used. TCRdb reanalyzed the 5' RACE reads, giving one entry per CDR3 protein sequence and no DNA. This repertoire includes some 150,000 distinct CDR3 sequences. Their recognized antigens are unknown. Sequencing used naive CXCR3+ CD8+ T cells from blood. Subset reported: CD45RO-CCR7+CD27+CD95- naive CD8+ T cells expressing CXCR3 (TNR3+). The receptors stem from a human donor in good health. Some clones in this sample may be carry-over from other donors' samples.

CDR3 protein: CASSLGQSWGTQYF. The chain joins TRBV5-6 to TRBJ2-5; TCRdb picks TRBD1, but there is no DNA to check that call. The CDR3 sequence is 14 residues long. Germline values: CDR1 SGHDT, CDR2 YYEEEE.

The rearrangement uses TRBV21-1 and TRBJ2-7. TRBV21-1 is marked as a pseudogene. The length of the CDR3 is 11 residues. CDR3 residues: CASSQSTEQYF.

The chain recombines TRBV14 with TRBJ2-1; TCRdb reports TRBD2, a call that lacks DNA to check it against. There are 14 residues in the CDR3. Germline V gives CDR1 SGHDN, CDR2 FVKESK. This CDR3 reads CASSLAREYNEQFF.

This sequence joins TRBV2 and TRBJ1-5; without DNA, the TCRdb call of TRBD1 cannot be checked. Germline V gene lookup returns CDR1 SNHLY and CDR2 FYNNEI. CDR3 length equals 13 residues. The CDR3: CASRGGWNQPQHF.

The chain uses TRBV29-1 and TRBJ2-1. The germline CDR1 and CDR2 sequences are SQVTM and ANQGSEA. The CDR3 is 15 amino acids. Here the CDR3 reads CSVQYIPNQDNEQFF.

The J gene is TRBJ2-3, the V gene TRBV28; TCRdb returns TRBD2, unconfirmable since there is no DNA. Germline values: CDR1 MDHEN, CDR2 SYDVKM. This CDR3 comprises 15 residues. CDR3 in amino acids: CASSLAGEATDTQYF. Full variable domain (missing parts from reference TRBV28 and TRBJ2-3): DVKVTQSSRYLVKRTGEKVFLECVQDMDHENMFWYRQDPGLGLRLIYFSYDVKMKEKGDIPEGYSVSREKKERFSLILESASTNQTSMYLCASSLAGEATDTQYFGPGTRLTVL.

V usage is TRBV28 and J usage is TRBJ1-5. CDR3 size: 16 residues. Per germline, CDR1 MDHEN and CDR2 SYDVKM. The chain's CDR3 is CASSLTPLPSNQPQHF.

The chain has TRBV5-1 and TRBJ2-7; TCRdb gives TRBD1 as the D gene, but with no DNA this cannot be confirmed. From germline, CDR1 is SGHRS and CDR2 YFSETQ. This CDR3 spans 13 amino acids. CDR3 loop: CASSPLGLYEQYF.

V and J are TRBV7-6 and TRBJ2-3; TCRdb's D call of TRBD2 is untestable without DNA. The CDR3 has 15 amino acids. In germline, CDR1 is SGHVS, CDR2 FNYEAQ. This CDR3 is CASSFSSGGTDTQYF.

J is TRBJ2-7 and V is TRBV10-3; TCRdb picks TRBD2, but there is no DNA to check that call. The CDR3 is 16 amino acids. Germline CDR1 is ENHRY and CDR2 is SYGVKD. This chain's CDR3 is CAISESTLRDSQEQYF.